This TCR beta chain was sequenced in a study of cytomegalovirus exposure and HLA in healthy donors. It was with 60 Vbeta and 13 Jbeta primers that the PCR ran. Clones were read by immunoSEQ multiplex PCR, and TCRdb kept only the in-frame ones, dropping some. The table records around 150,000 clones, roughly four fifths of them present only once. Points on this clone: The antigen is not known.

Points from the study as a whole: Immune exposure information available was restricted to CMV serostatus. In a later analysis, compared with equally common non-associated chains, HLA-associated beta chains were more expanded. The study put 150 to 200 TCR beta chains on its list as cytomegalovirus-associated. TCR beta V- and J-gene trimming was later associated with a missense DCLRE1C variant.

CDR3 size: 14 residues. In germline, CDR1 is GTSNPN, CDR2 SVGIG (reference sequence). Trimming left V 2 bases short and J 1 base short, with 11 bases between. Sequenced: PBMCs. The J gene is TRBJ1-2, the V gene TRBV30; a possible D gene is TRBD1 (5 bases). The clonotype comes from a middle-aged man in good health and CMV-seropositive. The CDR3 sequence is CAWSRGEGNYGYTF. The CDR3 nucleotides read TGTGCCTGGAGTAGAGGGGAGGGTAACTATGGCTACACCTTC.